This T cell receptor beta chain was sequenced during a study of shared clonotypes between healthy human individuals. General observations from the study: Several donors showed sharing of approximately 5% of naive CD4 clonotypes.

Sequenced by immunoSEQ multiplex PCR; TCRdb stores in-frame clones only, minus some. Among about 2.4 million clones, over 85% were seen once, and the ten largest hold 0.36%. For this clone: Its antigen is unknown.

The V gene's germline CDR1 is MDHEN and CDR2 SYDVKM. This CDR3 is 12 amino acids long. The V and J ends lost 4 bases and 2 bases respectively, with 6 bases between them. This clonotype originated in a man aged 18 to 29 in good health. Some clones in this sample may be carry-over from other donors' samples. The V and J genes are TRBV28 and TRBJ2-7; D is ambiguous. The sequencing sample was made of naive CD4+ T cells from PBMCs. The subset: CD45RA+ positively selected. The CDR3 sequence is CASSWGAYEQYF. The CDR3 DNA reads TGTGCCAGCAGTTGGGGTGCCTACGAGCAGTACTTC.